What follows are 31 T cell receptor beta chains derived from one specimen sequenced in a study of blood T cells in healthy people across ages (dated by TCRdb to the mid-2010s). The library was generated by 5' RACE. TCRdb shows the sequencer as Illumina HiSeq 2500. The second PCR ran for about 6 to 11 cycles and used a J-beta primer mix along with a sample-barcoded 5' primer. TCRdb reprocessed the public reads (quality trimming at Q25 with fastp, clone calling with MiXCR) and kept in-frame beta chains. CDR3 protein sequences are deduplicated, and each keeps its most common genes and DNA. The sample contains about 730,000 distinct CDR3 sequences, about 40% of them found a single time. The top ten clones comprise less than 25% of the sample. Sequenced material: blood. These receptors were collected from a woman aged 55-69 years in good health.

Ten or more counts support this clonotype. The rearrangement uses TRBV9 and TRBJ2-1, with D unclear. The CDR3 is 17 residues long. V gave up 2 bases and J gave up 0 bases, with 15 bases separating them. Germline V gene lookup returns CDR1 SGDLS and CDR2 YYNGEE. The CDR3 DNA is TGTGCCAGCAGCGTGGTCGGATCCCCGAGCTCCTACAATGAGCAGTTCTTC. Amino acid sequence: CASSVVGSPSSYNEQFF.

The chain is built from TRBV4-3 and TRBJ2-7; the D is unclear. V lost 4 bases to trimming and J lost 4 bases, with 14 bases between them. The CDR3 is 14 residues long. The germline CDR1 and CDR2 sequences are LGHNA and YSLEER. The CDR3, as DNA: TGCGCCAGCAGCCCCTGGGTAGGGAAATACGAGCAGTACTTC. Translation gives CASSPWVGKYEQYF.

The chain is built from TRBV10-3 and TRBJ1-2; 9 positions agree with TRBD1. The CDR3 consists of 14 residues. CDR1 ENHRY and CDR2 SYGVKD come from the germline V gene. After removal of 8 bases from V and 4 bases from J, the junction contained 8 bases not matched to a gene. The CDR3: CAICGDRASYGYTF. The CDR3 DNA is TGTGCCATCTGTGGGGACAGGGCGAGCTATGGCTACACCTTC.

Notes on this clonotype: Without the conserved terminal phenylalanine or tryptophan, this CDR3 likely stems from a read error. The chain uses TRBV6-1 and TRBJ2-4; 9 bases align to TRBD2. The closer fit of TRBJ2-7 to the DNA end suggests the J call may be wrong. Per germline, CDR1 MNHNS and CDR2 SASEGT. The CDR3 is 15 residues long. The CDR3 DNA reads TGTGCCAGCAGTGATCGTGGGACTAGCCTCTACGAGCAGTACTGC. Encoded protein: CASSDRGTSLYEQYC.

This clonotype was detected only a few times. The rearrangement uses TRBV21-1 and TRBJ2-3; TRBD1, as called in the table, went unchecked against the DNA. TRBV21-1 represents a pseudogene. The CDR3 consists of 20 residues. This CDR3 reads CASSSSLGQGPQFSTDTQYF. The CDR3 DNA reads TGTGCCAGCAGCTCTTCTTTGGGACAGGGGCCGCAGTTCAGCACAGATACGCAGTATTTT.

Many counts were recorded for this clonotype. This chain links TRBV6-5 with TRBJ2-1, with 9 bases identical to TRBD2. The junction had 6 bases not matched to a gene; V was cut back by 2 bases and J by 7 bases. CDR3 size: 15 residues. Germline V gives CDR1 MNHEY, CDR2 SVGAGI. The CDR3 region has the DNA TGTGCCAGCAGTTACGCTAGCGGGATGGGTAATGAGCAGTTCTTC. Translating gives CASSYASGMGNEQFF.

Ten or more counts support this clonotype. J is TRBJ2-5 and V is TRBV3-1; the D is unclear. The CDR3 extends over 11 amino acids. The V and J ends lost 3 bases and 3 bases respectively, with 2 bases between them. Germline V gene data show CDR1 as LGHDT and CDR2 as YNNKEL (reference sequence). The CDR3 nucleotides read TGTGCCAGCAGCCACGAAGAGACCCAGTACTTC. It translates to CASSHEETQYF.

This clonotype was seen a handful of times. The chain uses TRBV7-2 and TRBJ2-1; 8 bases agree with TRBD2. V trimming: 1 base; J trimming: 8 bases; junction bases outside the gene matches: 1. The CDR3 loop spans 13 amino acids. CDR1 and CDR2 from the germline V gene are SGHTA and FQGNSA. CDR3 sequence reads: CASSLGTSYEQFF. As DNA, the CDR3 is TGTGCCAGCAGCTTAGGGACTAGCTATGAGCAGTTCTTC.

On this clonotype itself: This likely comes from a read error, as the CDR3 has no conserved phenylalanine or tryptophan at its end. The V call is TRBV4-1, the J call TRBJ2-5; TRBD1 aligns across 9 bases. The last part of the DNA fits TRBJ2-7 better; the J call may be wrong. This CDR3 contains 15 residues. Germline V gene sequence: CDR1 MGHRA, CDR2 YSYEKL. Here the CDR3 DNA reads TGCGCCAGCAGCCAAGCAACAGGGGGCGTATACGAGCAGTACTAC. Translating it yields CASSQATGGVYEQYY.

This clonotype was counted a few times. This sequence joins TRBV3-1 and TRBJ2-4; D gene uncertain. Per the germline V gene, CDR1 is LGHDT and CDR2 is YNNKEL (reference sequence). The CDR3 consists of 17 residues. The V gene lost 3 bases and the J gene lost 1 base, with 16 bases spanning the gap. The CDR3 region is CASSHGPPLAAKNIQYF. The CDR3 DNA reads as TGTGCCAGCAGCCATGGCCCCCCCTTGGCGGCCAAAAACATTCAGTACTTC.

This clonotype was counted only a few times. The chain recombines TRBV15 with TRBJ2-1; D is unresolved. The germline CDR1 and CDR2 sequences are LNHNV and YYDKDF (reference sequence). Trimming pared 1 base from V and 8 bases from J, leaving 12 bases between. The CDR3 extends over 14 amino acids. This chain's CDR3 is CATSRGWSVDEQFF. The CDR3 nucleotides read TGTGCCACCAGCAGAGGTTGGTCAGTCGATGAGCAGTTCTTC.

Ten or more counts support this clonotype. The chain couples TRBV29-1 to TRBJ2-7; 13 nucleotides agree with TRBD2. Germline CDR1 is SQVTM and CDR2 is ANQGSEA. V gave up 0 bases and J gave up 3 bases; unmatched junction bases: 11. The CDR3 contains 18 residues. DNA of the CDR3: TGCAGCGTTGAAGATCGGGGGACTAGCGGGGCTACAGGCTACGAGCAGTACTTC. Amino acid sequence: CSVEDRGTSGATGYEQYF.

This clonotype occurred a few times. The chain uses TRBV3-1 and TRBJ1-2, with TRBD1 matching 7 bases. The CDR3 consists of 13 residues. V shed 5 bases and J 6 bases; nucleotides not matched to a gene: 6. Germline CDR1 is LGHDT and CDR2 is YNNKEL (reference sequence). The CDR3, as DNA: TGTGCCAGCAGCAGGGACAGTAAGAATGGCTACACCTTC. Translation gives CASSRDSKNGYTF.

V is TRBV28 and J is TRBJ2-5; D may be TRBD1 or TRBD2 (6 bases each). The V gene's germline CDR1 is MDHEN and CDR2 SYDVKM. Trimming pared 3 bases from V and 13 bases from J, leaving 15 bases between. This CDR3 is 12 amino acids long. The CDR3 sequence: CASSLKGGSPYF. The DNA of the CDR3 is TGTGCCAGCAGTTTGAAGGGGGGTAGTCCGTACTTC.

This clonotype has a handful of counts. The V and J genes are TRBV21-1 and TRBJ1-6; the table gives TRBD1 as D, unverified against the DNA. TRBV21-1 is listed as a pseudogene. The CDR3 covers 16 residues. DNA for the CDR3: TGTGCCAGCAGCCAGACAGGGGTTTTTCCCAAATCACCCCTCCACTTT. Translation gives CASSQTGVFPKSPLHF.

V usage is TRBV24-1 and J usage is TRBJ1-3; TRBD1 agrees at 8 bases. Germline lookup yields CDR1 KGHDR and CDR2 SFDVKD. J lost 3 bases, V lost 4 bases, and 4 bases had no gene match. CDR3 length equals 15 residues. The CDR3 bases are TGTGCCACCAGTGACTCGGGGACAGGTGGAAACACCATATATTTT. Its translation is CATSDSGTGGNTIYF.

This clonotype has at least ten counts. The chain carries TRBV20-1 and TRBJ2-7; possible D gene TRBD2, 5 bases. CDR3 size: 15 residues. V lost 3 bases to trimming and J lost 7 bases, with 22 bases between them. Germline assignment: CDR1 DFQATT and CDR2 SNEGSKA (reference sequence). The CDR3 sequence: CSASVGSRGSNEQYF. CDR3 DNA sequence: TGCAGTGCTAGTGTGGGGTCCCGGGGTTCCAATGAGCAGTACTTC.

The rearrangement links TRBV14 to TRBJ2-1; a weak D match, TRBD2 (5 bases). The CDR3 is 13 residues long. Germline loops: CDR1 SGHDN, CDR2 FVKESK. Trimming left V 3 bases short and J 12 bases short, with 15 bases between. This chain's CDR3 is CASSHDTGRWQFF. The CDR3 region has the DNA TGTGCCAGCAGCCACGACACGGGAAGGTGGCAGTTCTTC.

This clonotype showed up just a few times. CDR3 in amino acids: CASSGGEYQETQYF. CDR3 bases: TGCGCCAGCAGCGGCGGGGAGTACCAAGAGACCCAGTACTTC. This chain uses TRBV5-1 with TRBJ2-5; D possibly corresponds to TRBD2 (6 bases). Germline lookup yields CDR1 SGHRS and CDR2 YFSETQ. The V gene lost 4 bases and the J gene lost 0 bases, with 10 bases spanning the gap. The CDR3 has 14 amino acids.

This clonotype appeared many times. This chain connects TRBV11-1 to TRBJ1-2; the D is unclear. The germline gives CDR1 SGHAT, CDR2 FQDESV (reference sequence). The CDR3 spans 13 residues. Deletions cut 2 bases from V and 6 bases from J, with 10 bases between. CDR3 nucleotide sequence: TGTGCCAGCAGCTTACGAGTGGAGGATGGCTACACCTTC. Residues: CASSLRVEDGYTF.

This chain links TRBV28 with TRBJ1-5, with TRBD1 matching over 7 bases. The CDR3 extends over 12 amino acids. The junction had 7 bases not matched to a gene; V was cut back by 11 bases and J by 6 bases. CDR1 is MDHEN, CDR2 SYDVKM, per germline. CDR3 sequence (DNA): TGTGCCGGACGGACAGGCCTTCAGCCCCAGCATTTT. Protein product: CAGRTGLQPQHF.

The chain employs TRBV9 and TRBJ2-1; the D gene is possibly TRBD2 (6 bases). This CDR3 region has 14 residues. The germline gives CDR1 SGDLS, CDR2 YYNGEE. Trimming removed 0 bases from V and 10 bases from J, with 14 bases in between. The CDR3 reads CASSVGLASFEQFF. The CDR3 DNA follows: TGTGCCAGCAGCGTAGGGCTAGCGAGTTTCGAGCAGTTCTTC.

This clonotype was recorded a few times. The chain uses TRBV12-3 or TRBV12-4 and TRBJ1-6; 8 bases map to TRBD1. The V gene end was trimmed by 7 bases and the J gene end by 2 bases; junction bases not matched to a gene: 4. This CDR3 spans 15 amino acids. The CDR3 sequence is CASKTGATYNSPLHF. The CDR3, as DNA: TGTGCCAGCAAGACAGGGGCAACCTATAATTCACCCCTCCACTTT.

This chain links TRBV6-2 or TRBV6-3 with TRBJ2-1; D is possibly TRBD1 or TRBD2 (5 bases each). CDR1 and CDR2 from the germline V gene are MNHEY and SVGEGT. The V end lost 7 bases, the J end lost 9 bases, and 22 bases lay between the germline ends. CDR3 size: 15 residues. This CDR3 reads CASNQRRGVSIEQFF. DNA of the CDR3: TGTGCCAGCAATCAGCGTAGAGGGGTCAGCATTGAGCAGTTCTTC.

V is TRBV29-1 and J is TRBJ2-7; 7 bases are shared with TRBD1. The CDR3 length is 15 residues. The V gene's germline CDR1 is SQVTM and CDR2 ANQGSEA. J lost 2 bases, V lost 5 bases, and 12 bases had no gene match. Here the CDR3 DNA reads TGCAGCGTTTCTCCACGACAGGGCAAGGCCTACGAGCAGTACTTC. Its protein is CSVSPRQGKAYEQYF.

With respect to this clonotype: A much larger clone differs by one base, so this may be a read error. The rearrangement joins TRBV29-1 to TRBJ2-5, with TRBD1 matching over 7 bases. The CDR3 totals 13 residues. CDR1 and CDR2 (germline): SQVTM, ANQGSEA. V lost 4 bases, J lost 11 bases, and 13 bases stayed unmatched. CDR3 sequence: CSVADRSGGEQYF. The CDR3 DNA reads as TGCAGCGTTGCGGACAGGAGTGGGGGTGAGCAGTACTTC.

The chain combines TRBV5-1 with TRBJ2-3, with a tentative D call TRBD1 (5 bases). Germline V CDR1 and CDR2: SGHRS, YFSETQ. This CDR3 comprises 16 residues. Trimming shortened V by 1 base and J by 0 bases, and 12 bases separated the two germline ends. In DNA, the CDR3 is TGCGCCAGCAGCTTGCAAGGGGCCCCTAGCACAGATACGCAGTATTTT. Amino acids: CASSLQGAPSTDTQYF.

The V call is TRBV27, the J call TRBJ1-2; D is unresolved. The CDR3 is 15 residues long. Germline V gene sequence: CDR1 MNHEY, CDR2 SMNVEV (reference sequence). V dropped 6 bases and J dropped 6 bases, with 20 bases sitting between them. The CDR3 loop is CASSRINSDLDGYTF. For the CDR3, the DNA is TGTGCCAGCAGCCGAATAAACAGCGATTTGGATGGCTACACCTTC.

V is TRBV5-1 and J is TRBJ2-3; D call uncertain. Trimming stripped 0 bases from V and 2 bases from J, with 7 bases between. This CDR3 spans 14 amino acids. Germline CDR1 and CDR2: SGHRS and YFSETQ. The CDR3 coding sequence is TGCGCCAGCAGCTTGGGGGCCCTCACAGATACGCAGTATTTT. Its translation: CASSLGALTDTQYF.

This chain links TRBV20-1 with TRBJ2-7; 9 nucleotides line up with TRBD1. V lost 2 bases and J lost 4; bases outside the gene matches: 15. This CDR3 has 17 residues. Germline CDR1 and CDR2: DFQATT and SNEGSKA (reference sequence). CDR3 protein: CSARPTGGHVYMYEQYF. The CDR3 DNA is TGCAGTGCTAGACCTACAGGGGGCCATGTATATATGTACGAGCAGTACTTC.

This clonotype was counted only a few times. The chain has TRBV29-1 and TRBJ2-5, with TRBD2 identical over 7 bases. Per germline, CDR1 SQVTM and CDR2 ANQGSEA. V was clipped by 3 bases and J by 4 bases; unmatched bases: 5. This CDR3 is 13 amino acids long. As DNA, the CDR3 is TGCAGCGTTGATGTGGCTAGCGGAGAGACCCAGTACTTC. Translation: CSVDVASGETQYF.